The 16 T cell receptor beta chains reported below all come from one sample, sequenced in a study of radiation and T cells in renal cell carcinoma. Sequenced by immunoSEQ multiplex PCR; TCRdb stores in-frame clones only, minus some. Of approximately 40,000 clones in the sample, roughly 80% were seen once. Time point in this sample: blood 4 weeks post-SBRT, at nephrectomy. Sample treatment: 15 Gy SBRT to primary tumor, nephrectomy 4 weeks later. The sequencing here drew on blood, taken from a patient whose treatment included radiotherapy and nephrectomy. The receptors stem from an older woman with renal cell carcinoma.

This chain's CDR3 is CASSLPSGAQETQYF. The CDR3 nucleotides read TGTGCCAGCAGCTTACCTAGCGGGGCTCAAGAGACCCAGTACTTC. The chain employs TRBV7-9 and TRBJ2-5; TRBD2 aligns across 9 bases. This CDR3 is 15 amino acids long. Germline V CDR1 and CDR2: SEHNR, FQNEAQ (reference sequence). J gave up 2 bases and V 2 bases, and 3 bases lay outside the gene matches.

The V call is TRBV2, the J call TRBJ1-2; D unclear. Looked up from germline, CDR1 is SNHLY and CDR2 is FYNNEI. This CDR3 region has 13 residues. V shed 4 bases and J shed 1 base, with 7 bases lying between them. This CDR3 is CASSGSSNYGYTF. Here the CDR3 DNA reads TGTGCCAGCAGTGGATCGAGTAACTATGGCTACACCTTC.

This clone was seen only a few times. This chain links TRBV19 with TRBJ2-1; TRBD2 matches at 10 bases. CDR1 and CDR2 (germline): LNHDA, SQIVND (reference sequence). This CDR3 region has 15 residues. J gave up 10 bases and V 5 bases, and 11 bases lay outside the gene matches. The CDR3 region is CASSSLLAGREEQFF. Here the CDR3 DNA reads TGTGCCAGTAGTTCCCTACTAGCGGGGCGGGAGGAGCAGTTCTTC.

CDR3 DNA: TGTGCCAGCAGCCCCACCGTGGCAGGGGGTGAAAAACTGTTTTTT. Translating it yields CASSPTVAGGEKLFF. The rearrangement uses TRBV11-2 and TRBJ1-4, with 7 bases that match TRBD1. Germline V lookup: CDR1 SGHAT, CDR2 FQNNGV. There are 15 residues in the CDR3. J was trimmed by 7 bases and V by 5 bases; bases with no gene match: 10.

In DNA, the CDR3 is TGCGCCAGCAGCTCCGCCGGGGCAGGGCCCAATGAGCAGTTCTTC. Protein product: CASSSAGAGPNEQFF. This chain links TRBV5-1 with TRBJ2-1; D might be TRBD1 or TRBD2, each matching 5 bases. The CDR3 is 15 residues long. V gave up 3 bases and J gave up 6 bases, with 16 bases separating them. Germline-derived CDR1 and CDR2 are SGHRS and YFSETQ.

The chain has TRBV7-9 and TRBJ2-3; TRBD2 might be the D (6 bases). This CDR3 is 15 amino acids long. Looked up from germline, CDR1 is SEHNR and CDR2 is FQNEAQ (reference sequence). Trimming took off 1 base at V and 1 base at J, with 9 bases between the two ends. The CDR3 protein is CASSLEGGGTDTQYF. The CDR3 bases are TGTGCCAGCAGCTTAGAGGGAGGCGGCACAGATACGCAGTATTTT.

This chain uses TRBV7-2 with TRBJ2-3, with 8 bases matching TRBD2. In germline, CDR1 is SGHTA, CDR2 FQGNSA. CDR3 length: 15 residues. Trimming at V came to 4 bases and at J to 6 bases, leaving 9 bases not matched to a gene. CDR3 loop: CASSSRGVGADTQYF. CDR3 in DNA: TGTGCCAGCAGCTCGCGGGGGGTCGGGGCTGATACGCAGTATTTT.

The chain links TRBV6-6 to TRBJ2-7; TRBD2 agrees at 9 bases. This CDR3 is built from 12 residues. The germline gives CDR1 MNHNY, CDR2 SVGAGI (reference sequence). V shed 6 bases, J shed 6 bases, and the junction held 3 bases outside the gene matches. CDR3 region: CASRTTSGEQYF. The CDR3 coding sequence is TGTGCCAGCAGAACGACTAGCGGCGAGCAGTACTTC.

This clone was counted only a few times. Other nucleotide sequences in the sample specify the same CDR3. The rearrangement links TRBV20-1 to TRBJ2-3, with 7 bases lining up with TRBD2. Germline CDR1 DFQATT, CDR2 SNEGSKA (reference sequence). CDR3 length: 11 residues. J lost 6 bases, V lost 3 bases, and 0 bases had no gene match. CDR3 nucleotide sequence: TGCAGTGCTAGCGGGAGGGATACGCAGTATTTT. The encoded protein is CSASGRDTQYF.

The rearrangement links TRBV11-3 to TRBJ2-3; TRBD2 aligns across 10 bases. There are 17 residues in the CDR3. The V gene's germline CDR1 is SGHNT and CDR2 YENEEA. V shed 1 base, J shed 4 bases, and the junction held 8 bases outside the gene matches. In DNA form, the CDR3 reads TGTGCCAGCAGCTTAGGTTCTAGCGGGAGTTGGGCAGATACGCAGTATTTT. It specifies CASSLGSSGSWADTQYF.

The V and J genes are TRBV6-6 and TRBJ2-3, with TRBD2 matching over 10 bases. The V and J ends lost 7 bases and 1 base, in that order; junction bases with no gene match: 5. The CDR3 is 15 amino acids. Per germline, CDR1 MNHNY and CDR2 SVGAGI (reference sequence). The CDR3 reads CASNLSGGRTDTQYF. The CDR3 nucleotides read TGTGCCAGCAACCTTAGCGGGGGGCGCACAGATACGCAGTATTTT.

The CDR3 region is CASSFGYNEQFF. The CDR3 DNA sequence: TGTGCCAGCAGCTTTGGGTACAATGAGCAGTTCTTC. The chain has TRBV5-6 and TRBJ2-1; no clear D. Trimming removed 2 bases at V and 4 bases at J, with 4 bases between. The CDR3 has 12 amino acids. Per the germline V gene, CDR1 is SGHDT and CDR2 is YYEEEE.

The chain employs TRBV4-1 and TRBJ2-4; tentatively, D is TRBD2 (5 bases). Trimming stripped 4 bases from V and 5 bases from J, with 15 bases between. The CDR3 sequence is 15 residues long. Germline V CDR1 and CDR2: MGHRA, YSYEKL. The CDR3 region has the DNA TGCGCCAGCAGCCCTCTATGGGCGGGCGAAAACATTCAGTACTTC. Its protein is CASSPLWAGENIQYF.

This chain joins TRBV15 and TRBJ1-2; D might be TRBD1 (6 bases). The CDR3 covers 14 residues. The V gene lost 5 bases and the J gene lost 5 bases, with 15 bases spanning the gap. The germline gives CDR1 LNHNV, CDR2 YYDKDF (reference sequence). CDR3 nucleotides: TGTGCCACCAGCGCCCGACAGGCCGCTTATGGCTACACCTTC. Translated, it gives CATSARQAAYGYTF.

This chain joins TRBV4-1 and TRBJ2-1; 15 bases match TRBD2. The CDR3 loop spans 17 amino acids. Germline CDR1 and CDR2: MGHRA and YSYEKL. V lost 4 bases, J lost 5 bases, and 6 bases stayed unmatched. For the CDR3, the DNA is TGCGCCAGCAGCCCGGGGACTAGCGGGGGGTGGGACAATGAGCAGTTCTTC. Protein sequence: CASSPGTSGGWDNEQFF.

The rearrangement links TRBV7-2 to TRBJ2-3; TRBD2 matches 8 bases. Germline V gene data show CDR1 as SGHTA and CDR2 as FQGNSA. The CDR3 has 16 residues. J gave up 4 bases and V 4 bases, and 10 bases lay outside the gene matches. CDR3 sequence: CASSSTSVLGADTQYF. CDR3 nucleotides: TGTGCCAGCAGCTCGACTAGCGTCTTAGGGGCAGATACGCAGTATTTT.